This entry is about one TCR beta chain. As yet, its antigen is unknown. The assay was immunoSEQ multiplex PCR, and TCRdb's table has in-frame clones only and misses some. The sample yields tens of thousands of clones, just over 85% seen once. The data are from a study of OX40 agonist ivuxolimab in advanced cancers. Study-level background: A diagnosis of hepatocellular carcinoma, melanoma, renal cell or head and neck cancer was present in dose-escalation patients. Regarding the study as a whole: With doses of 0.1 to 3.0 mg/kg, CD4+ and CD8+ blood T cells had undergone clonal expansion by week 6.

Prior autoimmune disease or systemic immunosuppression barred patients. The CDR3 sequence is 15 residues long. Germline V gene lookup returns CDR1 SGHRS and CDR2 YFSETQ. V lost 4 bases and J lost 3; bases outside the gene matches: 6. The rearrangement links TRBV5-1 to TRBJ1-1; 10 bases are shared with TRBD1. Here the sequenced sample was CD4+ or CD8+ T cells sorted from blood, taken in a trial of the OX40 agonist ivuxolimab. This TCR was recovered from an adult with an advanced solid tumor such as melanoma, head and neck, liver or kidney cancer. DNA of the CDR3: TGCGCCAGCAGCCCGGGACAGGGGACGGACACTGAAGCTTTCTTT. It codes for CASSPGQGTDTEAFF. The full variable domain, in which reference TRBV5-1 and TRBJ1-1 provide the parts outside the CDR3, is KAGVTQTPRYLIKTRGQQVTLSCSPISGHRSVSWYQQTPGQGLQFLFEYFSETQRNKGNFPGRFSGRQFSNSRSEMNVSTLELGDSALYLCASSPGQGTDTEAFFGQGTRLTVV.